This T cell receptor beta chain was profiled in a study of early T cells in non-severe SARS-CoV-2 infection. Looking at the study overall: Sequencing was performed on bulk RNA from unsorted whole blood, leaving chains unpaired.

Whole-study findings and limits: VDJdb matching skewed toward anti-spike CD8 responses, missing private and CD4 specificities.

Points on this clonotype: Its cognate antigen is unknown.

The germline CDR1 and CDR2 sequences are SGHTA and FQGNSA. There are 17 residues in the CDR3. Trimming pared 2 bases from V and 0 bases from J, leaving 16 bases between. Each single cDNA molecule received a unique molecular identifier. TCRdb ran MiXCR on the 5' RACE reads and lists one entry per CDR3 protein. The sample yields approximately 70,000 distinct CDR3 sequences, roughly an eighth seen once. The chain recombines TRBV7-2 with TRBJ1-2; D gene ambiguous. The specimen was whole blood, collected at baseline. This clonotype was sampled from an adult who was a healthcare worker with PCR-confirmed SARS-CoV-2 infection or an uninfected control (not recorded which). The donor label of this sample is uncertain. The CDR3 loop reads CASSLRSSGLTNYGYTF. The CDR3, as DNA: TGTGCCAGCAGCTTACGGTCCTCTGGGCTCACTAACTATGGCTACACCTTC.